The subject of this entry is one TCR beta chain. The source of the sample is a study of molecular identifiers for immune sequencing clone quantification. Per germline, CDR1 PRHDT and CDR2 FYEKMQ (reference sequence). The CDR3 sequence is 17 residues long. V lost 0 bases and J 5 bases, leaving 19 bases between the germline ends. Each CDR3 protein gets one entry after TCRdb re-called the PCR reads with MiXCR. The sample lists fewer than 25,000 distinct CDR3 sequences; 20% to 25% were seen once. Specimen: naive CD8+ T cells from blood, with Jurkat cell RNA spiked in. Subset defined: FACS-sorted CD8+CD4-CCR7+CD45RA+ naive T cells. The chain couples TRBV13 to TRBJ2-5, with D maybe TRBD2 (6 bases). The sequence came from a human donor in good health. Some libraries in this study had Jurkat cell RNA spiked in. The chain's CDR3 is CASSLGRGFGTSETQYF. Written as DNA, the CDR3 is TGTGCCAGCAGCTTAGGCCGAGGTTTTGGGACTTCGGAGACCCAGTACTTC.